The present entry profiles one TCR beta chain with its context. The antigen this receptor binds is unknown. Library preparation used 5' RACE. For each TCR library, 3,000 to 4,000 ng of total RNA was used. For each sample, cDNA synthesis was carried out in eight separate reactions using SMARTScribe reverse transcriptase. During cDNA synthesis, unique molecular identifiers containing a 6-nucleotide sample barcode were introduced by template switching. Amplification of TCRalpha and TCRbeta cDNA involved two nested PCRs of 16 and 9 cycles, and each PCR was followed by bead purification. Before amplification, the cDNA was treated with uracil DNA-glycosylase and purified using the QIAquick PCR purification kit. The second PCR added Illumina TruSeq-compatible adapters along with sample-specific barcodes. Library quality and concentration were checked on TapeStation and Qubit, and libraries were pooled at about 5 ng each. The pooled libraries were sequenced with 2 x 100 bp reads and custom sequencing primers on an Illumina HiSeq2500 single-index Rapid Run. As for how the authors treated the data: PCR and sequencing errors were corrected by UMI-based consensus assembly using MiGEC version 1.2.6. MiXCR version 2.1.1 handled V(D)J alignment, clonotype assembly and CDR3 extraction. To normalise gene usage, clonotype sharing and MAIT/NKT TCR abundance, the analysis used the top 1000, 10 000 and 20 000 clonotypes per sample. Diversity was computed as the inverse Simpson index with the vegan R package after downsampling to 27 000 UMIs. Paired Mann-Whitney U tests were applied to discordant twin pairs, with Benjamini-Hochberg correction for multiple testing. TCRdb reprocessed the reads and assigns one entry to each CDR3 protein sequence, leaving out DNA. The V and J calls and clone size are TCRdb's, not the authors'. The sample table holds approximately 150,000 distinct CDR3 sequences. The top ten clonotypes cover 6% to 9.5% of the sample.

Sequences SGHTA (CDR1) and FQGNSA (CDR2) are obtained from the germline V gene. The CDR3 runs 17 residues from the cysteine to the phenylalanine. There is no recorded DNA. These data belong to a study of monozygotic twins with inflammatory bowel disease (dated by TCRdb to between 2019 and 2020). In the study overall: A total of approximately 28 monozygotic twin pairs were included in the full study, comprising nine German pairs (four IBD-concordant, five IBD-discordant) and 19 IBD-discordant Danish pairs. The search for disease-associated traits relied mainly on comparing IBD patients with their genetically identical healthy co-twins within discordant pairs. Each individual had, on average, about 151 000 unique TCRalpha sequences and 181 000 unique TCRbeta sequences available for analysis.

Paper-wide results and their limitations: The analysis was unable to tell apart different T cell subtypes. TCRbeta repertoire diversity, by inverse Simpson index, was decreased in IBD patients compared with their healthy co-twins. Differing immunosuppressive treatments among patients may have added background noise and inter-individual variability to the repertoires. Compared with healthy twins, IBD patients shared fewer clonotypes with other individuals, and the difference was most pronounced in patients with signs of disease activity. Repertoire similarity did not differ between concordant and discordant twins, which could be due to limited statistical power. No single strong signal or clonotype linked to IBD turned up in the results, so the idea that one exists was not supported.

From each donor, a roughly 2.6 ml peripheral blood sample was collected into PAXgene tubes and stored at -80 degrees C. Without T cell sorting, total RNA was isolated from whole blood using the PAXgene blood miRNA kit on an automated QIAcube. Peripheral blood from monozygotic twin pairs, either concordant or discordant for inflammatory bowel disease, underwent deep TCRalpha and TCRbeta repertoire profiling that used unique molecular barcoding. Smoking habits were recorded for all twin pairs, and each individual was classified as a current, former or never smoker. This sequence uses TRBV7-2 and TRBJ2-5; TCRdb's D call, TRBD2, is unchecked because there is no DNA. The source of this sequence is a human donor with ulcerative colitis or Crohn's disease, or a healthy co-twin of an affected twin (not recorded which). Material: blood. This receptor has the CDR3 CASSLGTSGRVQETQYF.